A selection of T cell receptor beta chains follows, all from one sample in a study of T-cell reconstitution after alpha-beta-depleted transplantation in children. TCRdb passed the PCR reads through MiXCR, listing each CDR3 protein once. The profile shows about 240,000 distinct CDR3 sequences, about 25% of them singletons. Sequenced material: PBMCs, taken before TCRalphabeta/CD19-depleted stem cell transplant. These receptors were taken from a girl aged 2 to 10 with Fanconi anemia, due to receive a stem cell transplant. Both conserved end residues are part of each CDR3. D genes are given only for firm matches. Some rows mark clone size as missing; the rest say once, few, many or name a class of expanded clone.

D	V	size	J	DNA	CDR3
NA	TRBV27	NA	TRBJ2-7	TGTGCCAGCAGCACAGGGTTACATAACTCCTACGAGCAGTACTTC	CASSTGLHNSYEQYF
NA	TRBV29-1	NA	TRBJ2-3	TGCAGCGTTGGGCAGGGGAACACAGATACGCAGTATTTT	CSVGQGNTDTQYF
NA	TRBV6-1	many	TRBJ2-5	TGTGCCAGCAACCACGGGGACTTGCAAGAGACCCAGTACTTC	CASNHGDLQETQYF
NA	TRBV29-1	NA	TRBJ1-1	TGCAGCGTTTGGGGGGGCACTGAAGCTTTCTTT	CSVWGGTEAFF
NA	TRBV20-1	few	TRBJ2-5	TGCAGTGCTAGAGAAAGTACGCGGGGGCTGTACCAAGAGACCCAGTACTTC	CSARESTRGLYQETQYF
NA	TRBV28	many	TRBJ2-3	TGTGCCAGCAGTTTAGTCCCAGATACGCAGTATTTT	CASSLVPDTQYF
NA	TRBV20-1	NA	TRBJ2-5	TGCAGTGCTAGCTGGACTTTCCAAGAGACCCAGTACTTC	CSASWTFQETQYF
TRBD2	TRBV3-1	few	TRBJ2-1	TGTGCCAGCAGCCAACTACGCGGGAGCGTGTACAATGAGCAGTTCTTC	CASSQLRGSVYNEQFF
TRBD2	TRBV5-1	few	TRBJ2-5	TGCGCCAGCAGCTTGGCCGCTAGCGGGGCGGAGACCCAGTACTTC	CASSLAASGAETQYF
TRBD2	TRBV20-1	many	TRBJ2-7	TGCAGTGCTAGAGAGGGACTAGTCCCTACCTACGAGCAGTACTTC	CSAREGLVPTYEQYF
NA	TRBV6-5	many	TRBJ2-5	TGTGCCAGCAGTGGGGAGACCCAGTACTTC	CASSGETQYF
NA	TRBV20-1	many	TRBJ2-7	TGCAGTGCTAGTTGGGGGGAGAGTGGTTACGAGCAGTACTTC	CSASWGESGYEQYF
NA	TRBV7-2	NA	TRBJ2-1	TGTGCCAGCAGCTTGGGGGTCAGGGTGGGATACAATGAGCAGTTCTTC	CASSLGVRVGYNEQFF
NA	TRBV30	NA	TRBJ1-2	TGTGCCTGGAGTGTAGCGGACGCGGGCTATGGCTACACCTTC	CAWSVADAGYGYTF